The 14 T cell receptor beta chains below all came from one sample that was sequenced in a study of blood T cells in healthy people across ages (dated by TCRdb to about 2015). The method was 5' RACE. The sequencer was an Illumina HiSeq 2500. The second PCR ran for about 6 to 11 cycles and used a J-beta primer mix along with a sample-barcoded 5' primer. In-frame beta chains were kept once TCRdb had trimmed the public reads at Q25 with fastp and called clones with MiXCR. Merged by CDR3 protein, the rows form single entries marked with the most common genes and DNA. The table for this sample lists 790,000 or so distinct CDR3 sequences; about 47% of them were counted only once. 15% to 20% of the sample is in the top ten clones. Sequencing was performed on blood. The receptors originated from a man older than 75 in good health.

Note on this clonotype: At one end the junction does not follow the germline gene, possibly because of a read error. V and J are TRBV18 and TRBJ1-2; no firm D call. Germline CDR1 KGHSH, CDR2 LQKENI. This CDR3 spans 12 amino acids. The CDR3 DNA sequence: TGTGCCAGCACACCTAGTAACTATGGCTACACCTTC. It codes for CASTPSNYGYTF.

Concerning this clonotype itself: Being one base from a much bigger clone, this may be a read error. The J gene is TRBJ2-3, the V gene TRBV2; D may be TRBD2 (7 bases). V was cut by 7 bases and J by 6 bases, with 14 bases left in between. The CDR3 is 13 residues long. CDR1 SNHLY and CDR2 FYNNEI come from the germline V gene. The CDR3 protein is CASIGGLGDTQYF. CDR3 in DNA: TGTGCCAGCATCGGGGGGCTAGGTGATACGCAGTATTTT.

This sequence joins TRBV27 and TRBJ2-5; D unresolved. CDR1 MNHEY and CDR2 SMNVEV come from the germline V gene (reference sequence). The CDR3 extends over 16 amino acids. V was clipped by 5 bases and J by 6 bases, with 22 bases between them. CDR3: CASSPRRSMDGKTQYF. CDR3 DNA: TGTGCCAGCAGTCCTAGGCGGTCCATGGATGGAAAGACCCAGTACTTC.

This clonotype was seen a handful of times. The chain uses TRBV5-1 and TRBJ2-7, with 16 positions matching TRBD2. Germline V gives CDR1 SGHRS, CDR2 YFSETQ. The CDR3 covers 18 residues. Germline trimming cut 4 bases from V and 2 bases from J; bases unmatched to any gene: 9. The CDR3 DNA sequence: TGCGCCAGCAGCCCGGAGGGACTAGCGGGAGGGTCCCCCTACGAGCAGTACTTC. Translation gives CASSPEGLAGGSPYEQYF.

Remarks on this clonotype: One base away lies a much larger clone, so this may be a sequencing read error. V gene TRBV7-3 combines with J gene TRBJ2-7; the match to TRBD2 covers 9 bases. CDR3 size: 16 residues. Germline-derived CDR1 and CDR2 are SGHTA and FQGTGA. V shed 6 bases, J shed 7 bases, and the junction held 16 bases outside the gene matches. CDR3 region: CASSGSGSLGYNEQYF. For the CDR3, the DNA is TGTGCCAGCAGTGGTAGCGGGAGCCTGGGGTACAATGAGCAGTACTTC.

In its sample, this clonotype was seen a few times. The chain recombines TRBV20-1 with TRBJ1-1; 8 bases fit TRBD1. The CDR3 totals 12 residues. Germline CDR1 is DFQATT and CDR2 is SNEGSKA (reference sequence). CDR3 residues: CRADRGNTEAFF. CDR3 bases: TGCAGGGCCGACAGGGGTAACACTGAAGCTTTCTTT.

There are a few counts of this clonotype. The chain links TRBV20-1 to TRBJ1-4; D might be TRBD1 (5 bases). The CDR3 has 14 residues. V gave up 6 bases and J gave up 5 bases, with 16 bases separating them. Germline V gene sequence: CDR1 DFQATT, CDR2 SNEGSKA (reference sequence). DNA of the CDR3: TGCAGTGCAAGCCCCGGGGCCCCCAATGAAAAACTGTTTTTT. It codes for CSASPGAPNEKLFF.

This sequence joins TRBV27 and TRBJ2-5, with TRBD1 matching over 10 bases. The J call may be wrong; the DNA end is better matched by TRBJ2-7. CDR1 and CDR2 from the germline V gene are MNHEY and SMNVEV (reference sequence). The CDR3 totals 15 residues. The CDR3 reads CASSLSTGGWGEQYF. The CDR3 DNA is TGTGCCAGCAGTTTATCGACAGGGGGCTGGGGCGAGCAGTACTTC.

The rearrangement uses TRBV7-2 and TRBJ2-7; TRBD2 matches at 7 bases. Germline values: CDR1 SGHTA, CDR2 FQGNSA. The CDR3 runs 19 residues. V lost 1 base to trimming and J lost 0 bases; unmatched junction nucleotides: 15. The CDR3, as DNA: TGTGCCAGCAGCTTAGAGGGCCCATGGGCGGGGGTTAGCTCCTACGAGCAGTACTTC. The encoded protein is CASSLEGPWAGVSSYEQYF. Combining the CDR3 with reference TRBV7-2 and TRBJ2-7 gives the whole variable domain GAGVSQSPSNKVTEKGKDVELRCDPISGHTALYWYRQSLGQGLEFLIYFQGNSAPDKSGLPSDRFSAERTGGSVSTLTIQRTQQEDSAVYLCASSLEGPWAGVSSYEQYFGPGTRLTVT.

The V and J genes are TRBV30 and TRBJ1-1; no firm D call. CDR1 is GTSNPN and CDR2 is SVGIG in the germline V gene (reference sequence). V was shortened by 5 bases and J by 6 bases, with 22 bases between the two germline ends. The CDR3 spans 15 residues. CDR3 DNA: TGTGCCTGGGGCCCCGACGGGCGGTCGTTCGCTGAAGCTTTCTTT. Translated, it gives CAWGPDGRSFAEAFF.

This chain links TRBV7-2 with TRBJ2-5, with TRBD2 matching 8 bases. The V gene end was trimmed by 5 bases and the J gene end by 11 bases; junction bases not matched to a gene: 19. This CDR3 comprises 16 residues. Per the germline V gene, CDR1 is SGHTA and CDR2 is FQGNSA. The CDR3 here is CASSPKTPGLVNEQYF. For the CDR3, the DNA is TGTGCCAGCAGCCCAAAGACCCCGGGACTAGTAAATGAGCAGTACTTC.

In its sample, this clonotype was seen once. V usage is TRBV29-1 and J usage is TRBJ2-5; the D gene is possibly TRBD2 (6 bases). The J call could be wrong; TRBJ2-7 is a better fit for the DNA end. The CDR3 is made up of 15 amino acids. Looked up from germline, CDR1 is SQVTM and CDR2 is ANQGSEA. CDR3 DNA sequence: TGCAGCGTTGAAAACGCGGCCCAGGAGGGCTACGAGCAGTACTTC. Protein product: CSVENAAQEGYEQYF.

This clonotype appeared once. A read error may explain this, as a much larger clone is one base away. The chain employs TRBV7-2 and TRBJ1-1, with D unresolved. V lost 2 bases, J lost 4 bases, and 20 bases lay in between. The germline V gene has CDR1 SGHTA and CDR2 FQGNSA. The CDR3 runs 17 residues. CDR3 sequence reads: CASSLFPELSLSTEAFF. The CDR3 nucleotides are TGTGCCAGCAGCTTATTCCCGGAACTTAGCCTGAGCACTGAAGCTTTCTTT.

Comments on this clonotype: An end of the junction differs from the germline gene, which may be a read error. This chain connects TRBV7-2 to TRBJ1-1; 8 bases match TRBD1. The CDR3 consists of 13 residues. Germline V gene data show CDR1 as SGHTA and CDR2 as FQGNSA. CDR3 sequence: CASSRQGNTEVFF. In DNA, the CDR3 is TGTGCCAGCAGTCGACAGGGGAACACTGAAGTTTTCTTT. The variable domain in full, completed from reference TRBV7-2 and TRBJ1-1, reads GAGVSQSPSNKVTEKGKDVELRCDPISGHTALYWYRQSLGQGLEFLIYFQGNSAPDKSGLPSDRFSAERTGGSVSTLTIQRTQQEDSAVYLCASSRQGNTEVFFGQGTRLTVV.